A single sample gave rise to the 8 T cell receptor beta chains below, sequenced in a study of blood T cell repertoires in COVID-19. The data were produced by immunoSEQ multiplex PCR, yet TCRdb's version contains in-frame clones alone and is incomplete. The sample lists about 140,000 clones, around four fifths occurring once. Sequencing was performed on PBMCs or T cells enriched from blood (not recorded which). The origin of the receptors is a woman aged 40 to 50 who had recovered from COVID-19.

This clone was seen only once. The rearrangement joins TRBV19 to TRBJ1-2, with 7 bases that match TRBD1. Germline V gives CDR1 LNHDA, CDR2 SQIVND (reference sequence). The ends lost 2 bases at V and 4 bases at J; junction bases unmatched: 10. The CDR3 has 16 amino acids. The CDR3 nucleotides read TGTGCCAGTAGTATATTTTGGGGGACAGAAACCTATGGCTACACCTTC. Amino acids: CASSIFWGTETYGYTF.

This clone was counted once. The chain carries TRBV6-5 and TRBJ2-5, with D unclear. The V gene's germline CDR1 is MNHEY and CDR2 SVGAGI. Trimming took 9 bases from V and 5 from J, leaving 13 bases between them. CDR3 size: 12 residues. Here the CDR3 DNA reads TGTGCCAGTTCCCCCTTGTTGGAGACCCAGTACTTC. Its protein is CASSPLLETQYF.

The chain recombines TRBV4-2 with TRBJ1-5; D possibly corresponds to TRBD1 (5 bases). With 0 bases removed from V and 2 bases from J, the gap between germline ends came to 8 bases. This CDR3 contains 15 residues. Germline V lookup: CDR1 LGHNA, CDR2 YNFKEQ. The CDR3 nucleotides read TGTGCCAGCAGCCAAGATGGGGGGGGCAATCAGCCCCAGCATTTT. Amino acid sequence: CASSQDGGGNQPQHF.

This chain uses TRBV5-1 with TRBJ1-6; D call uncertain. Germline CDR1 reads SGHRS; CDR2 reads YFSETQ. The germline V and J ends were trimmed by 0 bases and 5 bases, with 9 bases remaining between them. The CDR3 totals 15 residues. The DNA of the CDR3 is TGCGCCAGCAGCTTGGAGAACGGGGATAATTCACCCCTCCACTTT. This encodes CASSLENGDNSPLHF. The complete variable domain, with remaining parts taken from reference TRBV5-1 and TRBJ1-6, reads KAGVTQTPRYLIKTRGQQVTLSCSPISGHRSVSWYQQTPGQGLQFLFEYFSETQRNKGNFPGRFSGRQFSNSRSEMNVSTLELGDSALYLCASSLENGDNSPLHFGNGTRLTVT.

This chain joins TRBV5-1 and TRBJ2-1; TRBD2 matches at 10 bases. J gave up 5 bases and V 3 bases, and 2 bases lay outside the gene matches. This CDR3 is 14 amino acids long. Germline lookup yields CDR1 SGHRS and CDR2 YFSETQ. CDR3 bases: TGCGCCAGCAGCTCCGGGACTAGCGACAATGAGCAGTTCTTC. It encodes CASSSGTSDNEQFF.

The V and J genes are TRBV7-9 and TRBJ2-1; TRBD2 agrees at 7 bases. Germline CDR1 reads SEHNR; CDR2 reads FQNEAQ (reference sequence). V shed 1 base and J 0 bases; nucleotides not matched to a gene: 6. The length of the CDR3 is 17 residues. The CDR3 is CASSLGGTTGSYNEQFF. Here the CDR3 DNA reads TGTGCCAGCAGCTTAGGGGGGACTACCGGCTCCTACAATGAGCAGTTCTTC.

The chain joins TRBV5-1 to TRBJ2-1; 9 bases are a match to TRBD2. Germline V lookup: CDR1 SGHRS, CDR2 YFSETQ. The length of the CDR3 is 20 residues. Trimming cost V 4 bases and J 3 bases; bases outside gene matches: 20. The CDR3 DNA follows: TGCGCCAGCAGCAGGGGGGGAGTGGCTAGCGGGATCCTGATCTACAATGAGCAGTTCTTC. This translates into CASSRGGVASGILIYNEQFF.

This chain joins TRBV27 and TRBJ2-1; 7 bases align to TRBD1. Trimming at V came to 3 bases and at J to 3 bases, leaving 8 bases not matched to a gene. The CDR3 contains 16 residues. Germline V gene sequence: CDR1 MNHEY, CDR2 SMNVEV (reference sequence). CDR3 sequence (DNA): TGTGCCAGCAGTTTTGCACCGGGACAGAACTACAATGAGCAGTTCTTC. It yields the protein CASSFAPGQNYNEQFF.